This is a list of T cell receptor beta chains from one sample in a study of technical replicates of blood from a handful of donors. Profiled with immunoSEQ multiplex PCR; TCRdb holds only in-frame clones, not every one. The data show tens of thousands of clones, with 75% to 90% seen just once and 3.5% to 5% held by the top ten. The sequencing sample was made of PBMCs. The source of these receptors is a human donor in good health. Some clones in this sample may be carry-over from other donors' samples. CDR3s include the opening cysteine and the closing phenylalanine or tryptophan. Each record gives: J gene, clone size, CDR3 length, D gene, V gene, CDR3 protein, CDR3 DNA. D genes are given only for firm matches. Expanded clones get a size class; other rows say once, few or many, or leave the size out.

TRBJ1-5,-,15,-,TRBV29-1,CSVGHLDFSNQPQHF,TGCAGCGTTGGCCATCTGGACTTTAGCAATCAGCCCCAGCATTTT
TRBJ1-1,few,14,-,TRBV10-1,CAARPIGGNTEAFF,TGCGCCGCGAGACCTATAGGAGGAAACACTGAAGCTTTCTTT
TRBJ1-6,-,15,-,TRBV6-8,CASSLTPGGNSPLHF,TGTGCCAGCAGTTTGACCCCCGGGGGGAATTCACCCCTCCACTTT
TRBJ1-5,-,12,-,TRBV19,CASSLGSQPQHF,TGTGCCAGTAGTTTGGGGAGCCAGCCCCAGCATTTT
TRBJ2-5,-,17,TRBD1,TRBV7-9,CASSRKSTGGLQETQYF,TGTGCCAGCAGCCGGAAATCGACAGGGGGTCTTCAAGAGACCCAGTACTTC
TRBJ2-7,-,16,TRBD2,TRBV6-6,CASSYTGLAGVHEQYF,TGTGCCAGCAGTTATACCGGACTAGCGGGAGTACATGAGCAGTACTTC
TRBJ2-3,-,15,TRBD2,TRBV5-1,CASSFFVGGTDTQYF,TGCGCCAGCAGCTTTTTCGTGGGGGGGACAGATACGCAGTATTTT
TRBJ2-5,-,16,TRBD1,TRBV10-3,CAISDPTRGNQETQYF,TGTGCCATCAGTGATCCCACCAGGGGGAATCAAGAGACCCAGTACTTC
TRBJ2-2,once,16,-,TRBV15,CATSRVPSGNTGELFF,TGTGCCACCAGCAGAGTACCCTCCGGGAACACCGGGGAGCTGTTTTTT
TRBJ2-7,-,15,TRBD2,TRBV7-2,CASSRLAGLYYEQYF,TGTGCCAGCTCTCGACTAGCGGGACTTTACTACGAGCAGTACTTC
TRBJ2-5,-,16,TRBD2,TRBV7-2,CASSLQTSGGRETQYF,TGTGCCAGCAGCCTGCAGACTAGCGGGGGGAGGGAGACCCAGTACTTC
TRBJ1-1,-,16,TRBD1,TRBV27,CASSPPRTGGWSEAFF,TGTGCCAGCAGTCCACCCCGGACAGGGGGCTGGTCTGAAGCTTTCTTT
TRBJ2-3,-,16,TRBD2,TRBV5-4,CASSLKLAADTDTQYF,TGTGCCAGCAGCTTAAAACTAGCGGCAGACACAGATACGCAGTATTTT
TRBJ1-1,once,11,-,TRBV6-5,CASIANTEAFF,TGTGCCAGCATAGCGAACACTGAAGCTTTCTTT
TRBJ1-2,-,17,TRBD1,TRBV19,CASRTGGQGEDFYGYTF,TGTGCCAGTAGAACGGGGGGACAGGGAGAGGATTTCTATGGCTACACCTTC
TRBJ2-5,-,14,TRBD2,TRBV6-5,CASSRRGSGETQYF,TGTGCCAGCAGTCGTCGGGGTAGCGGGGAGACCCAGTACTTC
TRBJ1-1,-,13,-,TRBV11-3,CASSLTTNTEAFF,TGTGCCAGCAGCTTAACAACGAACACTGAAGCTTTCTTT
TRBJ2-7,-,15,-,TRBV7-8,CASSLGGDSLYEQYF,TGTGCCAGCAGCTTAGGGGGGGACAGTCTCTACGAGCAGTACTTC
TRBJ1-6,-,16,-,TRBV7-8,CASSEQGSGYNSPLHF,TGTGCCAGCAGCGAACAGGGCTCAGGCTATAATTCACCCCTCCACTTT
TRBJ1-1,-,15,TRBD1,TRBV7-9,CASSTGRQGVTEAFF,TGTGCCAGCAGCACCGGAAGGCAGGGGGTAACTGAAGCTTTCTTT
TRBJ2-7,-,15,TRBD1,TRBV6-1,CASSGAGGLPYEQYF,TGTGCCAGCAGTGGGGCAGGGGGTCTCCCCTACGAGCAGTACTTC
TRBJ1-1,-,13,TRBD1,TRBV11-3,CASSLEDRSEAFF,TGTGCCAGCAGCTTAGAGGACAGGAGTGAAGCTTTCTTT
TRBJ2-7,-,14,TRBD1,TRBV18,CASSPGTGVGEQYF,TGTGCCAGCTCACCTGGGACAGGGGTAGGCGAGCAGTACTTC
TRBJ2-3,-,17,TRBD2,TRBV5-6,CASSLRTSVTGTDTQYF,TGTGCCAGCAGCTTACGCACTAGCGTAACCGGCACAGATACGCAGTATTTT
TRBJ1-4,-,14,-,TRBV19,CASTKGGANEKLFF,TGTGCCAGTACCAAGGGAGGAGCAAATGAAAAACTGTTTTTT
TRBJ1-2,-,11,-,TRBV20-1,CYPSGSYGYTF,TGCTATCCGTCCGGGAGCTATGGCTACACCTTC
TRBJ2-2,-,15,TRBD2,TRBV7-7,CASSRGGPNTGELFF,TGTGCCAGCAGCCGCGGGGGGCCGAACACCGGGGAGCTGTTTTTT
TRBJ2-7,-,16,TRBD1,TRBV2,CASRASTGGVFYERYF,TGTGCCAGCAGGGCCAGCACAGGGGGAGTCTTCTACGAGCGGTACTTC
TRBJ1-1,-,13,-,TRBV6-4,CASSSDRNTEAFF,TGTGCCAGCAGCTCGGACAGAAACACTGAAGCTTTCTTT
TRBJ2-3,-,13,-,TRBV14,CASSLLVGDTQYF,TGTGCCAGCAGTCTCCTAGTGGGAGATACGCAGTATTTT
TRBJ2-7,-,12,-,TRBV28,CASSPRQYEQYF,TGTGCCAGCAGCCCCCGACAGTACGAGCAGTACTTC
TRBJ2-5,once,18,-,TRBV4-2,CASSQLRCSGRTGETQYF,TGTGCCAGCAGCCAACTCAGATGTAGCGGACGAACGGGAGAGACCCAGTACTTC
TRBJ2-7,few,13,-,TRBV2,CASSVAGFHEQYF,TGTGCCAGCAGTGTGGCAGGGTTCCACGAGCAGTACTTC
TRBJ2-3,-,15,-,TRBV15,CATSRVQGFTDTQYF,TGTGCCACCAGCAGAGTTCAGGGGTTTACAGATACGCAGTATTTT
TRBJ2-3,-,16,TRBD2,TRBV6-4,CASSPRVAGVGDTQYF,TGTGCCAGCAGTCCTCGGGTAGCGGGGGTCGGAGATACGCAGTATTTT
TRBJ2-7,-,15,TRBD1,TRBV2,CASSVTRTGVSEQYF,TGTGCCAGCAGTGTAACTAGAACAGGGGTGAGTGAGCAGTACTTC
TRBJ2-3,-,16,TRBD2,TRBV4-2,CASSRRGSGGADTQYF,TGTGCCAGCAGCCGCCGCGGTAGCGGGGGGGCCGATACGCAGTATTTT
TRBJ1-1,-,14,TRBD1,TRBV19,CASSSGQLATEAFF,TGTGCCAGTAGTTCGGGACAGTTGGCTACTGAAGCTTTCTTT
TRBJ1-1,-,14,-,TRBV11-2,CASSLAQVGTEAFF,TGTGCCAGCAGCTTAGCCCAGGTGGGCACTGAAGCTTTCTTT
TRBJ2-2,-,13,-,TRBV28,CAAGGGNTGELFF,TGTGCCGCTGGTGGCGGGAACACCGGGGAGCTGTTTTTT
TRBJ1-2,-,16,TRBD1,TRBV12-5,CASGLGRTGRGYGYTF,TGTGCTAGTGGTTTGGGAAGGACAGGGAGAGGTTATGGCTACACCTTC
TRBJ2-2,-,18,TRBD1,TRBV27,CASSSGTGAGRGTGELFF,TGTGCCAGCAGTTCCGGGACAGGGGCCGGCCGGGGCACCGGGGAGCTGTTTTTT
TRBJ2-2,-,15,TRBD1,TRBV9,CASSPATGPAGELFF,TGTGCCAGCAGCCCCGCGACAGGGCCAGCCGGGGAGCTGTTTTTT
TRBJ2-3,-,14,TRBD2,TRBV2,CASGLAGVTDTQYF,TGTGCCAGTGGCCTAGCGGGGGTAACAGATACGCAGTATTTT
TRBJ2-7,-,16,-,TRBV6-6,CASSEPWTVNTYEQYF,TGTGCCAGCAGCGAACCCTGGACAGTTAATACCTACGAGCAGTACTTC